The present entry profiles one T cell receptor beta chain with its context. The data belong to a study of blood T cell repertoires in COVID-19. Study context: The United States, Italy and Spain were the sources of the acute and convalescent COVID-19 samples. T cells, B-cell-depleted T cells, or PBMCs provided the cDNA or gDNA that served as material.

Germline CDR1 reads SEHNR; CDR2 reads FQNEAQ (reference sequence). The CDR3 covers 13 residues. V was trimmed by 4 bases and J by 4 bases, leaving 11 bases between them. Followed longitudinally, the Seattle patients had been enrolled during active infection. In the original processing: Nucleated cell counts were estimated from reference gene primer amplification. Libraries were prepared by immunoSEQ multiplex PCR; TCRdb keeps only in-frame clonotypes and omits some of them. The DNA gave D and trimming, while V, J and clone size come from that table. The sample contains about 220,000 clones, roughly four fifths of which appear only once.

The rearrangement uses TRBV7-9 and TRBJ2-7; D ambiguous. Sequencing used peripheral blood. This TCR derives from a woman in her seventies with COVID-19, enrolled during active disease. The CDR3 reads CASSSARLYEQYF. For the CDR3, the DNA is TGTGCCAGCAGCTCCGCCCGGTTGTACGAGCAGTACTTC.